This T cell receptor (beta chain) was identified in a study of T-cell memory formation after mild COVID-19. TCRdb reanalysed the 5' RACE reads using MiXCR and keeps one entry per CDR3 protein. The table includes hundreds of thousands of distinct CDR3 sequences, 23% detected once. The germline gives CDR1 MNHEY, CDR2 SVGAGI. The J segment lost 5 bases and the V segment lost 3 bases, leaving 7 bases of the junction unmatched. This CDR3 comprises 15 residues. The sequenced sample consisted of PBMCs or a T cell subset sorted from them (not recorded which). V is TRBV6-5 and J is TRBJ2-3, with TRBD2 matching 8 bases. This TCR came from an adult woman who had mild COVID-19 (a few samples of this study predate the infection). Cell type and time point are not known. The DNA for the CDR3 is TGTGCCAGCAGTTATAGCGGGGCCGGTAAAGATACGCAGTATTTT. Protein sequence: CASSYSGAGKDTQYF.